The 16 T cell receptor beta chains reported below all come from one sample, sequenced in a study of lymphopenia after photon versus proton radiotherapy. Using immunoSEQ multiplex PCR, the repertoire was profiled, and TCRdb retains in-frame clones only, with some absent. Among around 25,000 clones listed, 85% were seen once. Source: peripheral blood, taken from a patient treated with photon-based radiotherapy. These receptors were obtained from a man between 60 and 75 years old with pancreatic cancer.

This clone was recorded once. V gene TRBV6-4 combines with J gene TRBJ2-3, with TRBD1 matching over 9 bases. CDR1 is MRHNA, CDR2 SNTAGT, per germline. V was pared by 2 bases and J by 0 bases, with 0 bases of the junction left unmatched. CDR3 size: 15 residues. The CDR3 nucleotides are TGTGCCAGCAGTGACGGGACAGGGAGCACAGATACGCAGTATTTT. It codes for CASSDGTGSTDTQYF.

The rearrangement joins TRBV11-2 to TRBJ2-1; TRBD2 aligns across 7 bases. This CDR3 comprises 16 residues. The V segment lost 4 bases and the J segment 4 bases; nucleotides outside the gene matches: 10. Germline V gene data show CDR1 as SGHAT and CDR2 as FQNNGV. DNA of the CDR3: TGTGCCAGCAGCTCCGGCGGGGGATTATCTTACAATGAGCAGTTCTTC. Translation: CASSSGGGLSYNEQFF. Supplemented by reference TRBV11-2 and TRBJ2-1, the full variable domain reads EAGVAQSPRYKIIEKRQSVAFWCNPISGHATLYWYQQILGQGPKLLIQFQNNGVVDDSQLPKDRFSAERLKGVDSTLKIQPAKLEDSAVYLCASSSGGGLSYNEQFFGPGTRLTVL.

V usage is TRBV2 and J usage is TRBJ1-2; D gene uncertain. V gave up 10 bases and J gave up 0 bases, with 15 bases separating them. The CDR3 sequence is 14 residues long. Germline CDR1 reads SNHLY; CDR2 reads FYNNEI. CDR3 region: CANLLLATNYGYTF. Written as DNA, the CDR3 is TGTGCCAATCTCCTCCTTGCTACTAACTATGGCTACACCTTC.

Sample share makes this clone medium-sized. The chain has TRBV2 and TRBJ1-1; 7 bases match TRBD1. The CDR3 sequence is 15 residues long. The V gene end was trimmed by 8 bases and the J gene end by 5 bases; junction bases not matched to a gene: 14. From germline, CDR1 is SNHLY and CDR2 FYNNEI. CDR3 region: CASLSRPGGQTEAFF. CDR3 in DNA: TGTGCCAGCCTATCCCGTCCAGGGGGACAGACTGAAGCTTTCTTT.

The rearrangement links TRBV7-8 to TRBJ1-3; D is undetermined. Germline-derived CDR1 and CDR2 are SGHVS and FQNEAQ. The CDR3 is 12 residues long. V lost 3 bases, J lost 4 bases, and 4 bases lay in between. CDR3 region: CASSFEGNTIYF. The DNA for the CDR3 is TGTGCCAGCAGCTTTGAAGGAAACACCATATATTTT.

On this clone: The same CDR3 arises from other DNA sequences in this sample as well. The chain links TRBV30 to TRBJ2-3; weak D call: TRBD2 (5 bases). Trimming shortened V by 5 bases and J by 6 bases, and 21 bases separated the two germline ends. Germline CDR1 is GTSNPN and CDR2 is SVGIG (reference sequence). CDR3 size: 15 residues. Here the CDR3 reads CAWGVGDLRGDTQYF. As DNA, the CDR3 is TGTGCCTGGGGGGTCGGGGATCTTAGAGGGGATACGCAGTATTTT.

This chain uses TRBV4-3 with TRBJ1-1; possible D gene TRBD1, 6 bases. The CDR3 runs 15 residues. Per the germline V gene, CDR1 is LGHNA and CDR2 is YSLEER. Trimming left V 4 bases short and J 0 bases short, with 12 bases between. CDR3 DNA: TGCGCCAGCAGCCGAGATCCAGGGGTGAACACTGAAGCTTTCTTT. Residues: CASSRDPGVNTEAFF.

The J gene is TRBJ1-2, the V gene TRBV5-1; the match to TRBD1 covers 11 bases. The germline V gene encodes CDR1 SGHRS and CDR2 YFSETQ. The CDR3 totals 15 residues. The V and J ends lost 2 bases and 8 bases, in that order; junction bases with no gene match: 8. CDR3 sequence reads: CASSFPLDRGQGYTF. CDR3 coding DNA: TGCGCCAGCAGCTTTCCCCTGGACAGGGGGCAGGGCTACACCTTC.

This clone has only a few counts. The rearrangement uses TRBV7-3 and TRBJ2-2; 11 bases agree with TRBD1. The V segment lost 4 bases and the J segment 4 bases; nucleotides outside the gene matches: 5. The CDR3 covers 16 residues. Germline CDR1 reads SGHTA; CDR2 reads FQGTGA. CDR3 amino acids: CASSSSGTGGTGELFF. CDR3 DNA sequence: TGTGCCAGCAGCTCCTCCGGGACAGGGGGCACCGGGGAGCTGTTTTTT. Variable domain in full (rest from reference TRBV7-3 and TRBJ2-2): GAGVSQTPSNKVTEKGKYVELRCDPISGHTALYWYRQSLGQGPEFLIYFQGTGAADDSGLPNDRFFAVRPEGSVSTLKIQRTERGDSAVYLCASSSSGTGGTGELFFGEGSRLTVL.

This clone was observed a single time. The J gene is TRBJ1-1, the V gene TRBV23-1, with 8 bases aligning to TRBD1. TRBV23-1 is designated an ORF whose function remains uncertain. The CDR3 runs 13 residues. V gave up 0 bases and J gave up 8 bases; unmatched junction bases: 2. In DNA form, the CDR3 reads TGCGCCAGCAGTCAATCTGACAGGGGAGAAGCTTTCTTT. Translated, it gives CASSQSDRGEAFF.

This chain links TRBV5-5 with TRBJ1-5, with D maybe TRBD1 (5 bases). This CDR3 region has 15 residues. V lost 2 bases and J 2 bases, leaving 11 bases between the germline ends. The V gene's germline CDR1 is SGHKS and CDR2 YYEKEE (reference sequence). CDR3 loop: CASSLLTGRNQPQHF. CDR3 sequence (DNA): TGTGCCAGCAGCTTATTAACAGGTCGCAATCAGCCCCAGCATTTT.

The chain has TRBV4-1 and TRBJ2-4; D not certain. This CDR3 has 15 residues. Germline V gives CDR1 MGHRA, CDR2 YSYEKL. V lost 10 bases and J lost 8, with 24 bases in between. As DNA, the CDR3 is TGCGCCAACGCTCTCGGCCTCTTTGAGGTAGACATTCAGTACTTC. Translating it yields CANALGLFEVDIQYF.

V gene TRBV30 combines with J gene TRBJ1-5; TRBD1 matches at 9 bases. There are 19 residues in the CDR3. Germline assignment: CDR1 GTSNPN and CDR2 SVGIG (reference sequence). V lost 0 bases and J lost 2; bases outside the gene matches: 14. The CDR3 here is CAWSVVSGQGLVGNQPQHF. CDR3 nucleotides: TGTGCCTGGAGTGTAGTTTCGGGACAGGGTTTAGTGGGCAATCAGCCCCAGCATTTT.

V and J are TRBV5-1 and TRBJ1-2, with 7 bases that match TRBD1. This CDR3 is 14 amino acids long. Germline V CDR1 and CDR2: SGHRS, YFSETQ. V lost 4 bases and J lost 2; bases outside the gene matches: 5. The chain's CDR3 is CASSRTGDNYGYTF. The CDR3 DNA reads TGCGCCAGCAGCAGAACAGGGGACAACTATGGCTACACCTTC.

This chain joins TRBV14 and TRBJ1-6; weak D call: TRBD1 (5 bases). From germline, CDR1 is SGHDN and CDR2 FVKESK. The CDR3 extends over 20 amino acids. Trimming pared 1 base from V and 7 bases from J, leaving 26 bases between. CDR3 region: CASSQAPRNGGFLGNSPLHF. CDR3 in DNA: TGTGCCAGCAGCCAAGCCCCGCGGAATGGGGGGTTCCTGGGGAATTCACCCCTCCACTTT.

The chain links TRBV30 to TRBJ2-2; D assignment may be TRBD1 or TRBD2 (5 bases each). CDR1 GTSNPN and CDR2 SVGIG come from the germline V gene (reference sequence). Trimming took off 2 bases at V and 8 bases at J, with 18 bases between the two ends. CDR3 size: 15 residues. The CDR3 bases are TGTGCCTGGAGTAGGGCCGGGGCAACTTGGGGGGAGCTGTTTTTT. Protein: CAWSRAGATWGELFF.